This T cell receptor beta chain was observed in a study of T cells in narcolepsy (dated by TCRdb to the late 2010s). About the study as a whole: Patients with narcolepsy type 1 or type 2 (NT1, NT2) and healthy control donors were enrolled in the study. The study sought autoreactive T cells targeting hypocretin neuron self-antigens (hypocretin, TRIB2) in narcolepsy patients, using TCR Vbeta sequencing to track clonotypes in blood and CSF.

Memory CD4+ T cells were sorted ex vivo from peripheral blood of narcolepsy patients and healthy controls for TCR Vbeta sequencing. To prepare the library, the immunoSEQ multiplex PCR assay was applied. This is the immuneACCESS table as TCRdb keeps it, with only in-frame sequences that have V and J called. A part of the clones is gone; compared with another copy, unresolved V genes explain less than half, and the rest is unexplained. In this sample the table shows more than 30,000 clones, 75% to 85% of which occur a single time. The ten largest account for 0.8% to 1.1% of the sample. The germline V gene (reference sequence) yields SEHNR for CDR1 and FQNEAQ for CDR2. The CDR3 sequence holds 14 residues, the cysteine and phenylalanine included. Just the 42-base CDR3 DNA is kept, in frame starting at base 1. Regarding this clone: The target of this receptor is not known. Base qualities are not recorded, but no much larger clone differs from it by a single base.

On the study overall, not on this receptor specifically: Autoreactive clonotypes were reported to be detected serially in the blood of the same patients and of different patients, but not in the blood of healthy controls. Numbers of sequenced blood memory CD4+ clonotypes were comparable, with averages of about 37,000 in patients and some 30,000 in controls. No sequences matching autoreactive T cell clones were present in some of the blood memory CD4+ repertoires from patients and controls. HCRT-specific and TRIB2-specific autoreactive clonotypes were highlighted in plots that compared CD4+ T cell clonotypes in CSF versus blood from the same patient.

Sequenced input: CD45RA- memory CD4+ T cells from PBMCs. The cell subset or site label on this specimen signifies: memory T cells sorted ex vivo from peripheral blood. This chain is built from TRBV7-9 and TRBJ2-5; confidence is insufficient to name the D gene. The J call may be mistaken, given a closer DNA end match to TRBJ2-7. The clonotype was recovered from a human donor with narcolepsy. The DNA is TGTGCCAGCAGCCTATCCCTGAAAACCTACGAGCAGTACTTC. Its coded protein is CASSLSLKTYEQYF.